Listed below are T cell receptor beta chains from one sample, sequenced in a study of shared clonotypes between healthy human individuals. Measured with immunoSEQ multiplex PCR; TCRdb has only the in-frame clones, and not every one. The sample includes just under 350,000 clones, 70% to 75% seen only once; the top ten take around 9.3%. The sequencing input was memory CD4+ T cells sorted from blood. These receptors all come from a man aged 30 to 39 in good health. Each CDR3 is given with its conserved first and last residue.

J | length | V | CDR3
TRBJ2-6 | 17 | TRBV9 | CASGLGQGAPGANVLTF
TRBJ1-2 | 14 | TRBV27 | CASSFLGTNYGYTF
TRBJ2-1 | 17 | TRBV4-1 | CASSQRFGTGAYNEQFF
TRBJ2-3 | 13 | TRBV4-3 | CASSQASIDTQYF
TRBJ2-4 | 11 | TRBV2 | CASRGAGIQYF
TRBJ2-7 | 15 | TRBV6-1 | CASTETGSGSYEQYF
TRBJ2-7 | 11 | TRBV20-1 | CSAQTNYEQYF
TRBJ1-1 | 14 | TRBV5-4 | CASSLEPRGTEAFF
TRBJ1-6 | 14 | TRBV5-4 | CASSPWGADSPLHF
TRBJ2-2 | 16 | TRBV11-2 | CASSQGRLANTGELFF
TRBJ1-1 | 15 | TRBV18 | CASSPESGASTEAFF
TRBJ2-7 | 15 | TRBV7-2 | CASSLGGGVFYEQYF
TRBJ2-2 | 14 | TRBV18 | CASSPLRGTGELFF
TRBJ2-5 | 14 | TRBV28 | CASSLVGQEETQYF
TRBJ2-1 | 12 | TRBV5-4 | CASSVQREEQFF
TRBJ1-3 | 15 | TRBV6-5 | CASSRRIYPGDTIYF
TRBJ2-1 | 14 | TRBV15 | CATSRGLGDNEQFF
TRBJ2-5 | 13 | TRBV7-2 | CASSQTGQETQYF
TRBJ2-3 | 14 | TRBV27 | CASTRTGWSDTQYF
TRBJ1-2 | 16 | TRBV7-8 | CASSSRTGGANYGYTF
TRBJ2-1 | 15 | TRBV2 | CASSPDVRFHNEQFF
TRBJ2-3 | 17 | TRBV6-4 | CASRGDRGLNDTDTQYF
TRBJ1-4 | 16 | TRBV28 | CASSLSVGRANEKLFF
TRBJ2-3 | 14 | TRBV19 | CASRQGSGTDTQYF
TRBJ1-1 | 17 | TRBV6-1 | CASSGTGGGFHGTEAFF
TRBJ2-1 | 18 | TRBV19 | CASRPGLAGGPLYNEQFF
TRBJ1-3 | 15 | TRBV18 | CATTSATHSGNTIYF
TRBJ2-2 | 17 | TRBV9 | CASSPYKGTANTGELFF
TRBJ1-2 | 14 | TRBV18 | CASSPGQGEGGYTF
TRBJ2-7 | 12 | TRBV2 | CASRENRDEQYF
TRBJ1-5 | 16 | TRBV19 | CASRRGARYGNQPQHF
TRBJ1-3 | 13 | TRBV27 | CASRSEAWNTIYF
TRBJ2-1 | 13 | TRBV7-2 | CASSLRVYNEQFF
TRBJ2-2 | 11 | TRBV7-9 | CASSPSGELFF
TRBJ2-5 | 13 | TRBV5-4 | CASSLRAQETQYF
TRBJ2-3 | 14 | TRBV7-2 | CASSLFQSSDTQYF
TRBJ1-2 | 14 | TRBV6-1 | CASSATSRTYGYTF
TRBJ2-2 | 17 | TRBV4-1 | CASSRPTLQVEGGELFF
TRBJ1-2 | 14 | TRBV14 | CASSQAYGSYGYTF
TRBJ1-3 | 15 | TRBV2 | CATRRGDHSGNTIYF
TRBJ2-6 | 14 | TRBV7-9 | CASSLRSGANVLTF
TRBJ1-2 | 13 | TRBV2 | CASSYGISSGYTF
TRBJ1-1 | 12 | TRBV10-2 | CASSFRVTEAFF
TRBJ2-7 | 14 | TRBV5-1 | CASSVDRSSYEQYF
TRBJ2-7 | 16 | TRBV7-2 | CASSPGGASGSREQYF
TRBJ2-2 | 16 | TRBV18 | CASSPRDRGATGELFF
TRBJ2-2 | 12 | TRBV7-3 | CASSSYGGELFF
TRBJ1-3 | 15 | TRBV6-1 | CASIEGQTGVDTIYF
TRBJ2-5 | 12 | TRBV9 | CASSEIGETQYF